The entry that follows covers one T cell receptor beta chain sequence. Its antigen is undetermined. Use of 60 Vbeta and 13 Jbeta primers characterized the PCR. Sequencing used immunoSEQ multiplex PCR; TCRdb keeps in-frame clones, though not all of them. The sample includes 90,000 to 130,000 clones, more than 65% of them seen just once. This specimen comes from a study of cytomegalovirus exposure and HLA in healthy donors. Study-level results: The HLA-A and HLA-B alleles of most subjects were reportedly predicted accurately from TCR beta sequences.

In germline, CDR1 is MNHNS, CDR2 SASEGT. The V gene lost 2 bases and the J gene lost 4 bases, with 11 bases spanning the gap. This CDR3 is built from 15 residues. Sequenced sample: PBMCs. The TCR sequence derives from a man aged 25 to 40 in good health and CMV-seropositive. The V call is TRBV6-1, the J call TRBJ2-2, with D possibly matching TRBD2 (7 bases). The CDR3 loop reads CASSEPGGGTGELFF. DNA of the CDR3: TGTGCCAGCAGTGAACCGGGGGGCGGCACCGGGGAGCTGTTTTTT.